Below, 25 T cell receptor beta chains from the same sample are listed, as sequenced in a study of T cell clonality in common variable immunodeficiency. Sequencing was performed with immunoSEQ multiplex PCR; in TCRdb, only in-frame clones are kept and a portion is missing. This sample shows about 42,000 clones and no singletons; 1.3% to 1.5% rests with the ten largest. Sequenced sample: peripheral blood mononuclear cells. All receptors derive from a person aged 18-70 years in good health.

This clone was counted many times. The read halts 3 residues ahead of the CDR3 end, with the missing end drawn from the germline J gene. Other nucleotide sequences from this sample produce the same CDR3. The chain is built from TRBV20-1 and TRBJ2-2, with 10 bases aligning to TRBD2. Trimming cost V 5 bases and J 5 bases; bases outside gene matches: 5. Germline lookup yields CDR1 DFQATT and CDR2 SNEGSKA (reference sequence). This CDR3 region has 14 residues. The sequenced CDR3 bases are TGCAGTGCTCTAGGACTAGCGGATACCGGGGAG. Translated, it gives CSALGLADTGE. The CDR3 in its entirety is CSALGLADTGELFF.

This clone appeared many times. CDR3 bases read: TGTGCCAGCAGCCAAGACGGGACAGGGGGTCTCACAGATACG. Protein: CASSQDGTGGLTDT. The entire CDR3 protein reads CASSQDGTGGLTDTQYF. The chain links TRBV4-2 to TRBJ2-3; 11 bases align to TRBD1. The DNA ends 3 residues before the CDR3 does, and the rest of the CDR3 is filled in from the germline J gene. V was pared by 0 bases and J by 2 bases, with 4 bases of the junction left unmatched. This CDR3 is built from 17 residues. Germline V gene lookup returns CDR1 LGHNA and CDR2 YNFKEQ.

This clone was seen ten or more times. The CDR3 end lies 3 residues beyond the end of the read and is filled in from the germline J gene. V usage is TRBV2 and J usage is TRBJ2-3; no firm D call. The germline V and J ends were trimmed by 7 bases and 4 bases, with 6 bases remaining between them. This CDR3 spans 11 amino acids. Germline CDR1 is SNHLY and CDR2 is FYNNEI. CDR3: CASNWPDTQYF. The sequenced CDR3 bases are TGTGCCAGCAATTGGCCAGATACG.

This clone was detected many times. Read data end 3 residues before the CDR3 end; the end is taken from the germline J gene. The chain is built from TRBV5-1 and TRBJ2-2, with 12 bases that match TRBD1. Germline V gene sequence: CDR1 SGHRS, CDR2 YFSETQ. Trimming cost V 4 bases and J 4 bases; bases outside gene matches: 8. The CDR3 consists of 17 residues. The CDR3 sequence is CASSPRDRGRSTGELFF. The DNA read from the CDR3 is TGCGCCAGCAGCCCCCGGGACAGGGGGCGGAGCACCGGGGAG.

This clone was counted ten times or more. Coverage ceases 3 residues before the CDR3 finishes, and the germline J gene fills in the end. The chain recombines TRBV20-1 with TRBJ2-3, with 11 nucleotides matching TRBD2. CDR1 is DFQATT and CDR2 is SNEGSKA in the germline V gene (reference sequence). This CDR3 is built from 16 residues. Losses at the gene ends were 6 bases for V and 5 bases for J; bases not matched to a gene: 13. CDR3 DNA (partial): TGCAGTGCCGCTCCAATGACTAGCGGGGCGAGAGATACG. It is translated as CSAAPMTSGARDT. The complete CDR3 sequence is CSAAPMTSGARDTQYF.

This clone was seen ten or more times. The CDR3 goes on 3 residues after the read ends, and that part is filled in from the germline J gene. This chain connects TRBV7-8 to TRBJ2-2; D gene ambiguous. The CDR3 totals 15 residues. V shed 5 bases and J shed 1 base, with 11 bases lying between them. From germline, CDR1 is SGHVS and CDR2 FQNEAQ. The CDR3 sequence: CASSLGLGNTGELFF. The DNA read from the CDR3 is TGTGCCAGCAGCCTCGGGTTAGGGAACACCGGGGAG.

Comments on this clone: The read gets to within 3 residues of the CDR3 end, and the germline J gene fills in the rest. The gene calls are TRBV11-1 and TRBJ2-7, with 7 nucleotides matching TRBD1. This CDR3 is built from 14 residues. Germline V gives CDR1 SGHAT, CDR2 FQDESV (reference sequence). Trimming at V came to 4 bases and at J to 3 bases, leaving 6 bases not matched to a gene. CDR3 residues: CASSSWTGSYEQYF. The CDR3 bases that were read are TGTGCCAGCAGCTCCTGGACAGGCAGCTACGAG.

Ten or more counts support this clone. The read ends 3 residues before the CDR3 terminus; that terminus is restored from the germline J gene. J is TRBJ2-4 and V is TRBV7-3; perhaps TRBD1 as D (5 bases). The CDR3 sequence is 13 residues long. Germline CDR1 reads SGHTA; CDR2 reads FQGTGA. V lost 2 bases to trimming and J lost 8 bases, with 10 bases between them. CDR3 DNA, as far as it was read: TGTGCCAGCAGCTTAGAGGCCAGGGACATT. Its protein product is CASSLEARDI. The full CDR3 protein is CASSLEARDIQYF.

About this clone itself: Sequencing ends 3 residues short of the CDR3 end; the germline J gene provides the rest. V and J are TRBV7-2 and TRBJ1-1, with D possibly matching TRBD1 (5 bases). The V end lost 1 base, the J end lost 7 bases, and 13 bases lay between the germline ends. This CDR3 comprises 14 residues. The germline gives CDR1 SGHTA, CDR2 FQGNSA. CDR3 bases read: TGTGCCAGCAGCTTAGAGGGCACGAGGGGTGAA. It yields the protein CASSLEGTRGE. The full CDR3 protein reads CASSLEGTRGEAFF.

This clone has at least ten counts. The sequenced fragment ends 3 residues before the CDR3 boundary, so the rest is inferred from the germline J gene. This chain links TRBV20-1 with TRBJ2-3; D not certain. CDR3 size: 13 residues. The V end was cut by 6 bases, the J end by 0 bases, with 10 bases between. Germline V gene sequence: CDR1 DFQATT, CDR2 SNEGSKA (reference sequence). The CDR3 spells CSALDKSTDTQYF. Incomplete CDR3 DNA: TGCAGTGCCCTTGACAAGAGCACAGATACG.

This clone came up many times. The read gets to within 3 residues of the CDR3 end, and the germline J gene fills in the rest. The chain joins TRBV12-5 to TRBJ2-1; perhaps TRBD1 as D (5 bases). V was shortened by 1 base and J by 0 bases, with 16 bases between the two germline ends. The CDR3 is 18 amino acids. Germline V gives CDR1 LGHNT, CDR2 FRNRAP. The CDR3 loop is CASGLAPRGKTSYNEQFF. The part of the CDR3 DNA that was read is TGTGCTAGTGGTTTGGCACCAAGGGGTAAAACCTCCTACAATGAG. The complete variable domain, with remaining parts taken from reference TRBV12-5 and TRBJ2-1, reads DARVTQTPRHKVTEMGQEVTMRCQPILGHNTVFWYRQTMMQGLELLAYFRNRAPLDDSGMPKDRFSAEMPDATLATLKIQPSEPRDSAVYFCASGLAPRGKTSYNEQFFGPGTRLTVL.

This clone was counted many times. The read terminates 3 residues before the CDR3 end, so the remaining end is supplied by the germline J gene. The chain uses TRBV19 and TRBJ1-1; D gene ambiguous. V was pared by 0 bases and J by 4 bases, with 6 bases between. The CDR3 is 13 residues long. Germline assignment: CDR1 LNHDA and CDR2 SQIVND (reference sequence). The CDR3 protein is CASSIDRFTEAFF. Incomplete CDR3 DNA: TGTGCCAGTAGTATAGACAGGTTCACTGAA. The variable domain in full, with the rest retrieved from reference TRBV19 and TRBJ1-1, is DGGITQSPKYLFRKEGQNVTLSCEQNLNHDAMYWYRQDPGQGLRLIYYSQIVNDFQKGDIAEGYSVSREKKESFPLTVTSAQKNPTAFYLCASSIDRFTEAFFGQGTRLTVV.

The table lists this clone with many counts. The part of the CDR3 DNA that was read is TGCGCCAGCAGCTTGGCCTGGGACAGGGTTCCCTACGAG. Protein product: CASSLAWDRVPYE. The CDR3 in full is CASSLAWDRVPYEQYF. This chain links TRBV5-1 with TRBJ2-7, with 9 nucleotides matching TRBD1. The CDR3 extends 3 residues past the end of the read, so its final part is completed from the germline J gene. CDR1 and CDR2 (germline): SGHRS, YFSETQ. V lost 0 bases to trimming and J lost 2 bases; unmatched junction nucleotides: 6. CDR3 length: 16 residues.

The table lists this clone with many counts. The read terminates 3 residues ahead of where the CDR3 ends, so the germline J gene completes it. This chain connects TRBV6-1 to TRBJ1-6; possibly TRBD1 for D (6 bases). This CDR3 is built from 15 residues. Trimming cost V 2 bases and J 9 bases, with 14 bases left between them. The germline V gene encodes CDR1 MNHNS and CDR2 SASEGT. The CDR3 protein is CASSESAGTPSPLHF. Incomplete CDR3 DNA: TGTGCCAGCAGTGAATCCGCCGGGACACCTTCACCC.

This clone was counted ten times or more. The read terminates 3 residues before the CDR3 end, so the remaining end is supplied by the germline J gene. The rearrangement uses TRBV18 and TRBJ1-4, with D possibly being TRBD1 (6 bases). Per germline, CDR1 KGHSH and CDR2 LQKENI. The ends were cut back, 3 bases at V and 5 bases at J, with 13 bases in the middle. This CDR3 region has 15 residues. The CDR3 DNA, read in part, is TGTGCCAGCTCACCCCCACAGGGTAACAATGAAAAA. This encodes CASSPPQGNNEK. The entire CDR3 reads CASSPPQGNNEKLFF.

The table lists this clone with many counts. One end of the junction fails to match germline, which may point to a read error. The CDR3: CASSLGASGGDTQYF. The part of the CDR3 DNA that was read is TGTGCTAGCAGCTTAGGGGCTAGCGGGGGAGATACG. The V and J genes are TRBV7-7 and TRBJ2-3, with 10 bases fitting TRBD2. The missing CDR3 end, 3 residues past where the read stops, is filled in from the germline J gene. The V gene's germline CDR1 is SSHAT and CDR2 FNYEAQ (reference sequence). This CDR3 has 15 residues.

As concerns this clone: One junction end does not reproduce the germline sequence, and a read error may be involved. Incomplete CDR3 DNA: TGTGCTAGCAGCCCGGCCGGGTTCAACGAG. It specifies CASSPAGFNE. In full, the CDR3 reads CASSPAGFNEQYF. This chain uses TRBV7-7 with TRBJ2-7; no firm D call. The read ends 3 residues before the CDR3 terminus; that terminus is restored from the germline J gene. Germline loops: CDR1 SSHAT, CDR2 FNYEAQ (reference sequence). The CDR3 length is 13 residues.

This clone was counted ten times or more. The read is 3 residues too short to cover the CDR3 end, so that end is filled in from the germline J gene. The chain uses TRBV7-3 and TRBJ2-3; possible D gene TRBD2, 7 bases. The length of the CDR3 is 13 residues. Germline CDR1 and CDR2: SGHTA and FQGTGA. Incomplete CDR3 DNA: TGTGCCAGGCGATGTAGGGGGAGGGAGACG. Translated, it gives CARRCRGRET. The complete CDR3 sequence is CARRCRGRETQYF.

In this sample, this clone turned up many times. With the read ending 3 residues before the CDR3 end, the germline J gene is used to fill in that end. The genes are TRBV18 and TRBJ1-2; no firm D call. This CDR3 spans 13 amino acids. V was clipped by 6 bases and J by 6 bases, with 14 bases between them. CDR1 is KGHSH, CDR2 LQKENI, per germline. CDR3 region: CASSSLAGDGYTF. The sequenced CDR3 bases are TGTGCCAGCTCGTCCCTCGCCGGTGATGGC.

This clone was found many times. The sequenced fragment ends 3 residues before the CDR3 boundary, so the rest is inferred from the germline J gene. The rearrangement joins TRBV2 to TRBJ2-7; 8 bases fit TRBD1. The CDR3 has 12 residues. Germline V gives CDR1 SNHLY, CDR2 FYNNEI. J gave up 3 bases and V 9 bases, and 4 bases lay outside the gene matches. CDR3 DNA, as far as it was read: TGTGCCAGGGGACAGGAGGGCTACGAG. The encoded protein is CARGQEGYE. The whole CDR3 protein is CARGQEGYEQYF.

Points on this clone: The read terminates 3 residues before the CDR3 end, so the remaining end is supplied by the germline J gene. This rearrangement joins TRBV5-1 to TRBJ1-2; D uncertain. The CDR3 loop spans 15 amino acids. Germline values: CDR1 SGHRS, CDR2 YFSETQ. The CDR3 bases that were read are TGCGCCAGCAGCTTGGGACTAGCGGGTAGGGAGACC. Amino acids: CASSLGLAGRET. The full CDR3 sequence reads CASSLGLAGRETYTF.

About this clone itself: The DNA ends 3 residues before the CDR3 does, and the rest of the CDR3 is filled in from the germline J gene. The chain couples TRBV7-9 to TRBJ1-1, with a tentative D call TRBD1 (5 bases). V lost 7 bases to trimming and J lost 0 bases, with 12 bases between them. The CDR3 has 14 amino acids. Germline V lookup: CDR1 SEHNR, CDR2 FQNEAQ (reference sequence). CDR3 amino acids: CASTKDRVNTEAFF. CDR3 DNA, as far as it was read: TGTGCCAGCACCAAAGACAGAGTGAACACTGAA. The full variable domain, completed using reference TRBV7-9 and TRBJ1-1, is DTGVSQNPRHKITKRGQNVTFRCDPISEHNRLYWYRQTLGQGPEFLTYFQNEAQLEKSRLLSDRFSAERPKGSFSTLEIQRTEQGDSAMYLCASTKDRVNTEAFFGQGTRLTVV.

This clone has at least ten counts. Coverage ceases 3 residues before the CDR3 finishes, and the germline J gene fills in the end. This chain joins TRBV5-1 and TRBJ2-7; TRBD2 matches 11 bases. Germline V gene lookup returns CDR1 SGHRS and CDR2 YFSETQ. J gave up 6 bases and V 2 bases, and 7 bases lay outside the gene matches. The CDR3 is 15 residues long. The sequenced CDR3 bases are TGCGCCAGCAGCTTCTCACTAGCGGGAGATGGCGAG. It is translated as CASSFSLAGDGE. The CDR3 as a whole reads CASSFSLAGDGEQYF.

Ten or more counts support this clone. The CDR3 is cut off 3 residues early in the read; its end comes from the germline J gene. This chain connects TRBV7-2 to TRBJ2-1, with D possibly matching TRBD2 (5 bases). The V end lost 3 bases, the J end lost 9 bases, and 18 bases lay between the germline ends. Germline-derived CDR1 and CDR2 are SGHTA and FQGNSA. The length of the CDR3 is 15 residues. CDR3 bases read: TGTGCCAGCAGCTTGACGGCCGGTGGGAGCGGTGAG. As protein: CASSLTAGGSGE. The CDR3 reads in full as CASSLTAGGSGEQFF.

This clone was seen repeatedly, ten times or more. The observed sequence ends 3 residues before the CDR3 terminus, with the missing tail filled in from the germline J gene. V and J are TRBV20-1 and TRBJ2-7; 8 bases agree with TRBD2. The CDR3 is 15 residues long. V trimming: 4 bases; J trimming: 2 bases; junction bases outside the gene matches: 10. From germline, CDR1 is DFQATT and CDR2 SNEGSKA (reference sequence). The CDR3 protein is CSANLASGRPYEQYF. CDR3 DNA, as far as it was read: TGCAGTGCTAACTTGGCTAGCGGGCGCCCCTACGAG.